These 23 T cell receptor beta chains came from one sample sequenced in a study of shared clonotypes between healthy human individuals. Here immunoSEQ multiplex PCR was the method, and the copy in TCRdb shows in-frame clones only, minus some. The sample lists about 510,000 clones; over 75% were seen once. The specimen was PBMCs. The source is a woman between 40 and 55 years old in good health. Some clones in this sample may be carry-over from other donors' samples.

The CDR3 DNA reads TGTGCCAGCGCATTCTTGGGGGAGCTGAATCAGCCCCAGCATTTT. Translation gives CASAFLGELNQPQHF. The chain carries TRBV6-5 and TRBJ1-5, with D possibly matching TRBD1 (5 bases). Per germline, CDR1 MNHEY and CDR2 SVGAGI. This CDR3 has 15 amino acids. Between the trimmed V and J ends, which lost 8 bases and 4 bases, there was a span of 18 bases.

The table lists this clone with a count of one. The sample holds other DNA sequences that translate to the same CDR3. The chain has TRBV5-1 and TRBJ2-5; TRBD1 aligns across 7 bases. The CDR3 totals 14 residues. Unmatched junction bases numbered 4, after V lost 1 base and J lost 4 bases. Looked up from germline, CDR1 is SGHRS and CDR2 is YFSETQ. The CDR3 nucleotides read TGCGCCAGCAGCTTGTCGACAGGGCCAGAGACCCAGTACTTC. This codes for CASSLSTGPETQYF.

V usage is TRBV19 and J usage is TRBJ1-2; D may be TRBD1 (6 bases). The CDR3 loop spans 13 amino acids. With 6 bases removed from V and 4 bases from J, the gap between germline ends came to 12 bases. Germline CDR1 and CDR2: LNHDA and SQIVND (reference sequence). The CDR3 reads CASSQDRFYGYTF. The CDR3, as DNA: TGTGCCAGTAGCCAGGACAGATTCTATGGCTACACCTTC.

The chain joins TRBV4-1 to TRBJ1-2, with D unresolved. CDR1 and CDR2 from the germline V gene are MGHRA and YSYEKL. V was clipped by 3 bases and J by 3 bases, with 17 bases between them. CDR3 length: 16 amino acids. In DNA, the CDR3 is TGCGCCAGCAGCCACCCGGTAAGGAGACCTTACTATGGCTACACCTTC. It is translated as CASSHPVRRPYYGYTF.

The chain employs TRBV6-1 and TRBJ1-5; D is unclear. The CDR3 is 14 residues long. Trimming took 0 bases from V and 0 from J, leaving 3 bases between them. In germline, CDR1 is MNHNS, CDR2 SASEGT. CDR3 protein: CASSEAVSNQPQHF. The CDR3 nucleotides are TGTGCCAGCAGTGAAGCTGTTAGCAATCAGCCCCAGCATTTT.

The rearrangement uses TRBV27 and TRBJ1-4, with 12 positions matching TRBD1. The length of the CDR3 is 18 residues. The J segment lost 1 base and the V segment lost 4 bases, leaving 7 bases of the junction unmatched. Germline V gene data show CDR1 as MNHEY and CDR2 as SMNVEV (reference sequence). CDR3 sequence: CASSSVRDRGRTNEKLFF. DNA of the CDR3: TGTGCCAGCAGTTCAGTCCGGGACAGGGGGCGAACTAATGAAAAACTGTTTTTT.

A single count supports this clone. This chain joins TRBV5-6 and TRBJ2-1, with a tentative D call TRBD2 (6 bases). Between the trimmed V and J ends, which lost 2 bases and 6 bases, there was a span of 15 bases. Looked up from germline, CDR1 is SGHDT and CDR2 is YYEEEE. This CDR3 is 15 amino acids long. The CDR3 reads CASSFGAGAGNEQFF. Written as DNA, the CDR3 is TGTGCCAGCAGCTTCGGAGCGGGCGCCGGCAATGAGCAGTTCTTC.

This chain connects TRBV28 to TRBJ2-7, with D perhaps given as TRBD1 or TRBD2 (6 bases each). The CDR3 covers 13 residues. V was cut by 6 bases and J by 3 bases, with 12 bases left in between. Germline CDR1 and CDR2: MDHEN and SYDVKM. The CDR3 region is CASRAGGFYEQYF. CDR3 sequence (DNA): TGTGCCAGCAGGGCCGGGGGCTTCTACGAGCAGTACTTC.

CDR3 coding DNA: TGTGCCAGCAGAGTCCCCGTGACTAGCGGGACGGAGCTGTTTTTT. Protein sequence: CASRVPVTSGTELFF. The genes are TRBV11-2 and TRBJ2-2; the match to TRBD2 covers 11 bases. Germline CDR1 reads SGHAT; CDR2 reads FQNNGV. CDR3 length: 15 residues. The V and J ends lost 6 bases and 10 bases, in that order; junction bases with no gene match: 10. The full variable domain, with the rest looked up from reference TRBV11-2 and TRBJ2-2, is EAGVAQSPRYKIIEKRQSVAFWCNPISGHATLYWYQQILGQGPKLLIQFQNNGVVDDSQLPKDRFSAERLKGVDSTLKIQPAKLEDSAVYLCASRVPVTSGTELFFGEGSRLTVL.

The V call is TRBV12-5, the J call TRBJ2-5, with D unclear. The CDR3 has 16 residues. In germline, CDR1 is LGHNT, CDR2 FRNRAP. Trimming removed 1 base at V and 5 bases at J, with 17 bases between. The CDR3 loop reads CASGLDSLAKGETQYF. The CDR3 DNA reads TGTGCTAGTGGTTTGGACAGTTTGGCCAAAGGGGAGACCCAGTACTTC.

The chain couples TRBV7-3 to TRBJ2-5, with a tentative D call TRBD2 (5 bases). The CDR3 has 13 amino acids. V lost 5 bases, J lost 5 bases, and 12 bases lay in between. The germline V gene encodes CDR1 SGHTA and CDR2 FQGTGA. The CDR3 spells CASSRGASETQYF. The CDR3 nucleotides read TGTGCCAGCAGCCGGGGAGCGAGTGAGACCCAGTACTTC.

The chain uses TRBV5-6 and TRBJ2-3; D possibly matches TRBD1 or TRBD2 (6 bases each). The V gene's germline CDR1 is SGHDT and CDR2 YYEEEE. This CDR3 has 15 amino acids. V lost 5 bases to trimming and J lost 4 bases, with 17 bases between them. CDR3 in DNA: TGTGCCAGCAGGTATCGGGGGCAGGGTTCAGATACGCAGTATTTT. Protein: CASRYRGQGSDTQYF.

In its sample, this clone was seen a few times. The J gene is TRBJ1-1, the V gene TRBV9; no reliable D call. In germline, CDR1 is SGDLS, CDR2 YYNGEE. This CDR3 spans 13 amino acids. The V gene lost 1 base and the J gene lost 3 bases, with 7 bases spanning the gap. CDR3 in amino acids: CASSVTRDTEAFF. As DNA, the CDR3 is TGTGCCAGCAGCGTAACCCGGGACACTGAAGCTTTCTTT. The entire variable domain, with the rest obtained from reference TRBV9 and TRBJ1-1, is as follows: DSGVTQTPKHLITATGQRVTLRCSPRSGDLSVYWYQQSLDQGLQFLIQYYNGEERAKGNILERFSAQQFPDLHSELNLSSLELGDSALYFCASSVTRDTEAFFGQGTRLTVV.

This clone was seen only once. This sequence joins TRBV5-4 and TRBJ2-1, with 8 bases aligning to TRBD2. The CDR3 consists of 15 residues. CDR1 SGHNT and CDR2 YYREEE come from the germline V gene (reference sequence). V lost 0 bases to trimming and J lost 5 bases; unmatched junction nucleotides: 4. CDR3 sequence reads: CASSLDGGRNNEQFF. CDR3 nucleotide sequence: TGTGCCAGCAGCTTGGACGGCGGGAGGAACAATGAGCAGTTCTTC.

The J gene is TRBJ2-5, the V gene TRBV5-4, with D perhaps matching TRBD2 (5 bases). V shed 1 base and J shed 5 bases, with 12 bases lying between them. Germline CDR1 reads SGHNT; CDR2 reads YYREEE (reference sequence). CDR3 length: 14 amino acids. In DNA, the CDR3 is TGTGCCAGCAGCTTGCGGAGCGGTGGGGAGACCCAGTACTTC. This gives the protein CASSLRSGGETQYF.

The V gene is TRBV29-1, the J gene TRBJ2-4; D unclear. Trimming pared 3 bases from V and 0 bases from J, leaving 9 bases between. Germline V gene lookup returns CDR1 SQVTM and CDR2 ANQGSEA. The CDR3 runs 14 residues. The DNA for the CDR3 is TGCAGCGTTGAGTCCCGACTAGCCAAAAACATTCAGTACTTC. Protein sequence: CSVESRLAKNIQYF. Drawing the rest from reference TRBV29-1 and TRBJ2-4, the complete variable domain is SAVISQKPSRDICQRGTSLTIQCQVDSQVTMMFWYRQQPGQSLTLIATANQGSEATYESGFVIDKFPISRPNLTFSTLTVSNMSPEDSSIYLCSVESRLAKNIQYFGAGTRLSVL.

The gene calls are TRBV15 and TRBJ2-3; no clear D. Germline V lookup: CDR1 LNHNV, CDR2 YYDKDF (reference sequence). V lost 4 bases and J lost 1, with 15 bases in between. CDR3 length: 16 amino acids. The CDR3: CATSINLWDRTDTQYF. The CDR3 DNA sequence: TGTGCCACCAGCATCAATTTGTGGGATCGCACAGATACGCAGTATTTT.

CDR3 in amino acids: CASSQRPPGQAKTMNTEAFF. CDR3 nucleotides: TGTGCCAGCAGCCAAAGACCCCCGGGACAGGCCAAAACAATGAACACTGAAGCTTTCTTT. The rearrangement joins TRBV4-2 to TRBJ1-1, with TRBD1 matching over 8 bases. CDR1 LGHNA and CDR2 YNFKEQ come from the germline V gene. The CDR3 extends over 20 amino acids. The ends lost 2 bases at V and 0 bases at J; junction bases unmatched: 17.

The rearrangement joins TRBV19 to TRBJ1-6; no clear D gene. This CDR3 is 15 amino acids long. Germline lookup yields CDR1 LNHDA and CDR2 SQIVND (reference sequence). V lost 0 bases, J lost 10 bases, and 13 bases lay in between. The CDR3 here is CASSIDPYLISPLHF. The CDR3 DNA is TGTGCCAGTAGTATAGATCCCTATTTGATCTCACCCCTCCACTTT.

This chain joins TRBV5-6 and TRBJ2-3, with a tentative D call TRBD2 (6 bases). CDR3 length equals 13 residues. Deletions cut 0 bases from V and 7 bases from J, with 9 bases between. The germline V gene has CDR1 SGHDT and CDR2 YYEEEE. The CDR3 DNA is TGTGCCAGCAGCTTGGCCGGAGGGAATACGCAGTATTTT. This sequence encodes CASSLAGGNTQYF.

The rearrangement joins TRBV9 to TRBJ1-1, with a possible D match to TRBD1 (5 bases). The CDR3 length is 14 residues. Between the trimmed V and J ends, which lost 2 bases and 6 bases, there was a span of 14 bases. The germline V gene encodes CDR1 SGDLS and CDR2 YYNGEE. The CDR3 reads CASSVRDLTSEAFF. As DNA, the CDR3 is TGTGCCAGCAGCGTCAGGGATCTAACCTCTGAAGCTTTCTTT.

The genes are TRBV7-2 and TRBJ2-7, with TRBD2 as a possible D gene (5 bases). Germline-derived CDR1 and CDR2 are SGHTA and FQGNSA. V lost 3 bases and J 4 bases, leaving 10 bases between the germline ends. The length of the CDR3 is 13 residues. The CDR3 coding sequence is TGTGCCAGCAGCTTGGACTCGAGGTACGAGCAGTACTTC. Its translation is CASSLDSRYEQYF.

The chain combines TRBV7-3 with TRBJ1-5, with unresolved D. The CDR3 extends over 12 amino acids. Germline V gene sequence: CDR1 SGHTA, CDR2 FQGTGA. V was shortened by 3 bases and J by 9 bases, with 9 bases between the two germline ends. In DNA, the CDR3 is TGTGCCAGCAGCTTGGCTAAAGGGCCCCAGCATTTT. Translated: CASSLAKGPQHF.